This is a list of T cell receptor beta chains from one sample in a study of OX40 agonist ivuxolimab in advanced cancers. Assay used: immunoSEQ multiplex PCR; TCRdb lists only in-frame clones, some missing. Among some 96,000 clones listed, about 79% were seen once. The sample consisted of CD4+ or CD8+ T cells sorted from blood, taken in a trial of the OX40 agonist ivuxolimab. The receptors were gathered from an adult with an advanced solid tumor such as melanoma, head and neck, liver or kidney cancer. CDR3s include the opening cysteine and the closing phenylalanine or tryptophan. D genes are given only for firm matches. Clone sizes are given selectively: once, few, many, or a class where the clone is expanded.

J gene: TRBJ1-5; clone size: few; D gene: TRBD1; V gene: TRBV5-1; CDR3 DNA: TGCGCCAGCTCACCAGGGGGCAACGGCAATCAGCCCCAGCATTTT; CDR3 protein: CASSPGGNGNQPQHF
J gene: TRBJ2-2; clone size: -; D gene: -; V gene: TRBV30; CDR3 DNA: TGTGCCTGGAGTGTACCGGAGGCGGGGGAGCTGTTTTTT; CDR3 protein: CAWSVPEAGELFF
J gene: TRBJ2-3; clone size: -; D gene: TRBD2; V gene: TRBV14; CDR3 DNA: TGTGCCAGCAGCCTACTAGCGGGAGGGCCCACAGATACGCAGTATTTT; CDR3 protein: CASSLLAGGPTDTQYF
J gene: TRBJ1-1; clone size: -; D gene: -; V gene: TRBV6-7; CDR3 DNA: TGTGCCAGCAGTTACCCCCTGGGTAGGTCAGGGGAGGCCACTGAAGCTTTCTTT; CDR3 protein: CASSYPLGRSGEATEAFF
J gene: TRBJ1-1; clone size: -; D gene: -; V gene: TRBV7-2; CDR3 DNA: TGTGCCAGCAGCCCCCCCCCGAAGACTGAAGCTTTCTTT; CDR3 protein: CASSPPPKTEAFF
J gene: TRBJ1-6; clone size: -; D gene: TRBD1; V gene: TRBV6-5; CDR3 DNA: TGTGCCAGCAGTTACTCGCCGGGACAGGGATCACCCCTCCACTTT; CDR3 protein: CASSYSPGQGSPLHF
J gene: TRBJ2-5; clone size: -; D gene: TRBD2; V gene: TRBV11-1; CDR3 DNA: TGTGCCAGCAGCTTCGTTAGCGGGAGGGGTTGGGAGACCCAGTACTTC; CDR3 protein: CASSFVSGRGWETQYF
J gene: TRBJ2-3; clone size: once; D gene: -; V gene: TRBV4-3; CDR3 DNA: TGCGCCAGCAGCCAACCGGGCCACCAGGACACGCAGTATTTT; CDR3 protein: CASSQPGHQDTQYF
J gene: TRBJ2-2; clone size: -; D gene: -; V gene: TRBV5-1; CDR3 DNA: TGCGCCAGCAGCCCCGGCAGGATGACCCTGAACACCGGGGAGCTGTTTTTT; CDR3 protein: CASSPGRMTLNTGELFF
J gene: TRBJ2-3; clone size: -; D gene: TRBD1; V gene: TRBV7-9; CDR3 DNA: TGTGCCAGCAGCCGTGGACAGGCCCCCACAGATACGCAGTATTTT; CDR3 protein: CASSRGQAPTDTQYF
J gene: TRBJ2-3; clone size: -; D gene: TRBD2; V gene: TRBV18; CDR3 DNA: TGTGCCAGCTCACCAAACGGGGGGGCGACAGATACGCAGTATTTT; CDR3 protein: CASSPNGGATDTQYF
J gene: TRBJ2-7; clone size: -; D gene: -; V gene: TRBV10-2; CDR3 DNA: TGCGCCAGCAGCGGGAGAAGATCCTACGAGCAGTACTTC; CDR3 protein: CASSGRRSYEQYF
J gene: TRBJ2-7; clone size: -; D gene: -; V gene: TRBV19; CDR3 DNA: TGTGCCAGTGCCCCCGACGGTCGGAAAGAGCAGTACTTC; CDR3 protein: CASAPDGRKEQYF
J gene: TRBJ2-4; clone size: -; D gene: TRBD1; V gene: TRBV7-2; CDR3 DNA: TGTGCCAGCAGCCAAGGACAGGGGACCAAAAACATTCAGTACTTC; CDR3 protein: CASSQGQGTKNIQYF
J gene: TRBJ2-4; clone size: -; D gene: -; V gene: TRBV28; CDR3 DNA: TGTGCCAGCACCCTAACCCCGGGGACAGCCAAAAACATTCAGTACTTC; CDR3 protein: CASTLTPGTAKNIQYF
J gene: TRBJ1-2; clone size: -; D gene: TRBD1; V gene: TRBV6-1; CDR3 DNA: TGTGCCAGCAGTGAAGGGACAGGGGTGTATGGCTACACCTTC; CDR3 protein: CASSEGTGVYGYTF
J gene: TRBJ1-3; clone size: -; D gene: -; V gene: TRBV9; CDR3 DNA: TGTGCCAGCAGCGTAGCTGTGATGGACTCTGGAAACACCATATATTTT; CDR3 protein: CASSVAVMDSGNTIYF
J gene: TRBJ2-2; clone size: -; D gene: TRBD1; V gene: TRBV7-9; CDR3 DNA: TGTGCCAGCAGCCCCTCACGACTGGGTACAGGGGATGTCGGGGAGCTGTTTTTT; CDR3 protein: CASSPSRLGTGDVGELFF
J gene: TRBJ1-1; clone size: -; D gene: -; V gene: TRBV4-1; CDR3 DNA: TGCGCCAGCAGGACAGTCAGAGCTTTCTTT; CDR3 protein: CASRTVRAFF
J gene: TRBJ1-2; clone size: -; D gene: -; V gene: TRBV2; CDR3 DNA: TGTGCCAGCAGTGAGGGCAGGGCTGGCTACACCTTC; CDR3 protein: CASSEGRAGYTF
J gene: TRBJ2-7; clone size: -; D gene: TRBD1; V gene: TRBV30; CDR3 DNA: TGTGCCTGGGCCCGGACAGGTGAGGGGGAGCAGTACTTC; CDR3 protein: CAWARTGEGEQYF
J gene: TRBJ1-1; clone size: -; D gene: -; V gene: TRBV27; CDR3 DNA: TGTGCCACCTACCCTGCGGGGGCGCGGGACACTGAAGCTTTCTTT; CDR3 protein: CATYPAGARDTEAFF
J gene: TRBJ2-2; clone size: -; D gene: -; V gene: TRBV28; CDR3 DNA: TGTGCCAGCAGCGACTCCCAGAGGGGGGAGCTGTTTTTT; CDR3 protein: CASSDSQRGELFF
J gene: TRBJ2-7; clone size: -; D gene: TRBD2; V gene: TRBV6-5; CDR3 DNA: TGTGCCAGCACCCCCCCCCTAGCGGGCCTGGGGGAGCAGTACTTC; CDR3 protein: CASTPPLAGLGEQYF